Listed here is a single T cell receptor (beta chain). Antigen unknown. Primed by a sample-barcoded 5' primer and a J-beta primer mix, a second PCR proceeded for about 6 to 11 cycles. A tag from a template-switch adaptor with 12 random nucleotides marked each cDNA molecule. TCRdb reprocessed the 5' RACE reads via MiXCR and lists one record per CDR3 protein. The sample shows more than 1,400,000 distinct CDR3 sequences, approximately 40% of them seen only once. These data belong to a study of blood T cells in healthy people across ages. V lost 6 bases to trimming and J lost 3 bases, with 9 bases between them. The CDR3 is 13 amino acids. Healthy individuals of Caucasian origin from Russia, aged about 6 to 95, served as donors. Study outcomes and limitations: Total diversity from one million sequenced T cells was likely underestimated. Older age coincided with a roughly linear decline in TCR beta diversity per million T cells.

The sequence was collected from a woman in her late teens or twenties in good health. The genes are TRBV12-3 or TRBV12-4 and TRBJ2-1; D is ambiguous. The material sequenced was blood. The CDR3 DNA is TGTGCCAGCAGGACACGGAACTACAATGAGCAGTTCTTC. Amino acids: CASRTRNYNEQFF.